The 4 T cell receptor beta chains below were found in one sample sequenced in a study of blood T cell repertoires in COVID-19. The method was immunoSEQ multiplex PCR; TCRdb's version includes in-frame clones alone and lacks a portion of them. The data hold about 160,000 clones, with around 85% observed a single time. Sequenced sample: peripheral blood. All receptors derive from an older man with COVID-19, enrolled during active disease.

V usage is TRBV6-5 and J usage is TRBJ1-6; the match to TRBD1 covers 9 bases. The CDR3 loop spans 16 amino acids. Trimming removed 4 bases from V and 4 bases from J; junction bases left unmatched: 5. Looked up from germline, CDR1 is MNHEY and CDR2 is SVGAGI. The CDR3 reads CASSWGQGQYNSPLHF. CDR3 coding DNA: TGTGCCAGCAGTTGGGGACAGGGCCAATATAATTCACCCCTCCACTTT.

The chain is built from TRBV2 and TRBJ2-5; tentative D call: TRBD2 (5 bases). The CDR3 spans 13 residues. CDR1 and CDR2 from the germline V gene are SNHLY and FYNNEI. Trimming shortened V by 6 bases and J by 5 bases, and 13 bases separated the two germline ends. The CDR3 sequence is CASREDGSETQYF. Written as DNA, the CDR3 is TGTGCCAGCAGGGAGGACGGCTCTGAGACCCAGTACTTC.

The chain links TRBV10-2 to TRBJ1-5, with D possibly being TRBD1 (6 bases). The CDR3 runs 14 residues. Trimming took off 10 bases at V and 4 bases at J, with 17 bases between the two ends. Looked up from germline, CDR1 is WSHSY and CDR2 is SAAADI. CDR3 sequence reads: CATTGLYQNQPQHF. The CDR3 region has the DNA TGCGCCACGACAGGTCTTTATCAGAATCAGCCCCAGCATTTT.

V gene TRBV4-3 combines with J gene TRBJ1-2; a possible D gene is TRBD1 (5 bases). This CDR3 spans 15 amino acids. Trimming pared 0 bases from V and 2 bases from J, leaving 10 bases between. From germline, CDR1 is LGHNA and CDR2 YSLEER. CDR3 DNA sequence: TGCGCCAGCAGCCAAGATGTAAACAGGAACTATGGCTACACCTTC. Its protein product is CASSQDVNRNYGYTF.